The 2 T cell receptor beta chains given below trace back to one sample, sequenced in a study of regulatory T cells in long-lasting Graves disease. Arm-PCR of CDR3 regions and iRepertoire HTBI primers were the basis on which TCR beta libraries were built. MiXCR, applied by TCRdb to the multiplex PCR reads, yields one record per CDR3 protein. The profile shows 420,000 or so distinct CDR3 sequences, approximately 16% of them singletons. Documented time point: newly diagnosed GD, antithyroid drugs for less than 3 months. RNA isolated from PBMCs was used to make the TCR library. A further study also used this sample, focusing on T cells in Graves' hyperthyroidism and ophthalmopathy.

The sequences come from peripheral blood mononuclear cells (PBMCs), collected at new diagnosis, from a patient treated with antithyroid drugs. The receptor set was obtained from a woman aged 18-29 years with Graves disease.

V gene TRBV6-2 or TRBV6-3 combines with J gene TRBJ2-1; D is possibly TRBD1 or TRBD2 (5 bases each). This CDR3 is built from 13 residues. V lost 8 bases, J lost 5 bases, and 13 bases lay in between. Per the germline V gene, CDR1 is MNHEY and CDR2 is SVGEGT. CDR3: CASSWDVNNEQFF. For the CDR3, the DNA is TGTGCCAGCTCATGGGACGTTAACAATGAGCAGTTCTTC.

This sequence joins TRBV6-5 and TRBJ2-3, with D possibly matching TRBD2 (6 bases). The CDR3 length is 15 residues. Germline CDR1 reads MNHEY; CDR2 reads SVGAGI. Trimming took off 4 bases at V and 4 bases at J, with 15 bases between the two ends. The CDR3 loop reads CASSLTSMESDTQYF. The CDR3 coding sequence is TGTGCCAGCAGTTTGACTAGTATGGAGTCAGATACGCAGTATTTT.